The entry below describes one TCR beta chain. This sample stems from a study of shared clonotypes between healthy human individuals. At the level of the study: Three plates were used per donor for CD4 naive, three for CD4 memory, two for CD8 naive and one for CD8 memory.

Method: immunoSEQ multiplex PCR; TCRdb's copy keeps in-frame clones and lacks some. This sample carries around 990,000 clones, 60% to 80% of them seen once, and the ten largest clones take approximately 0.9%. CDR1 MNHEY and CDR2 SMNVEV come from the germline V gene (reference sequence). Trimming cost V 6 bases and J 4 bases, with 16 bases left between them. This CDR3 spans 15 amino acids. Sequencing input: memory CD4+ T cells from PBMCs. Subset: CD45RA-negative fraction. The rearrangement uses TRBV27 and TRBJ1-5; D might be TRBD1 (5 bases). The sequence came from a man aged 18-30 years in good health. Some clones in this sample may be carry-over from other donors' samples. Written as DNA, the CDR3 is TGTGCCAGCAGGAGCCTTGGGGGAGGGAATCAGCCCCAGCATTTT. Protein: CASRSLGGGNQPQHF.